One T cell receptor beta chain is described in this entry. The V segment lost 5 bases and the J segment 0 bases; nucleotides outside the gene matches: 8. This CDR3 contains 16 residues. Germline-derived CDR1 and CDR2 are MNHEY and SMNVEV (reference sequence). This sample is part of a study of identical twins. TCRdb re-analysed the 5' RACE reads in MiXCR, keeping a single row per CDR3 protein. The sample lists some 300,000 distinct CDR3 sequences, 9% to 15% occurring once. The data also belong to a second study, concerning yellow fever vaccine responses in identical twins.

The specimen was CD8+ T cells sorted from blood. The V gene is TRBV27, the J gene TRBJ2-3, with 7 bases identical to TRBD2. The sequence was obtained from a woman in her late teens or twenties in good health. The CDR3 nucleotides read TGTGCCAGCAGTCTGCATCTAGCGGCTAGCACAGATACGCAGTATTTT. As protein: CASSLHLAASTDTQYF.